The 25 T cell receptor beta chains given below trace back to one sample, sequenced in a study of regulatory T cells in long-lasting Graves disease. The sample's time point: newly diagnosed GD, antithyroid drugs for less than 3 months. PBMCs provided the RNA from which the TCR library was made. Building the TCR beta libraries relied on iRepertoire HTBI primers, and CDR3 regions underwent Arm-PCR. TCRdb fed the multiplex PCR reads into MiXCR, producing one record per CDR3 protein. The repertoire has 350,000 to 550,000 distinct CDR3 sequences, roughly 15% of them found once; the top ten carry approximately 19%. The same sample was also studied in work on T cells in Graves' hyperthyroidism and ophthalmopathy.

The starting material was peripheral blood mononuclear cells (PBMCs), obtained at new diagnosis, from a patient treated with antithyroid drugs. All receptors come from a woman between 50 and 59 years old with Graves disease.

This clonotype showed up many times. The chain links TRBV11-1 to TRBJ2-5; maybe TRBD1 (6 bases). V lost 3 bases, J lost 3 bases, and 14 bases lay in between. There are 15 residues in the CDR3. Per germline, CDR1 SGHAT and CDR2 FQDESV (reference sequence). The CDR3 bases are TGTGCCAGCAGCTTTGGGCAGGGGATGAAAGAGACCCAGTACTTC. Its protein is CASSFGQGMKETQYF.

This clonotype was seen a handful of times. A read error is possible here, since a much larger clone lies one base away. The V call is TRBV27, the J call TRBJ1-1; D possibly matches TRBD1 or TRBD2 (5 bases each). TRBJ2-3 explains the end of the DNA better; the J call may be wrong. CDR3 size: 15 residues. Germline V lookup: CDR1 MNHEY, CDR2 SMNVEV (reference sequence). CDR3 in DNA: TGTGCCAGCAGTGCGTCGGGACGGAGCACAGATACGCAGTATTTT. It is translated as CASSASGRSTDTQYF.

This clonotype was seen at least ten times. V gene TRBV6-1 combines with J gene TRBJ2-3, with 12 bases fitting TRBD2. CDR3 length equals 14 residues. Trimming took 5 bases from V and 6 from J; bases not matched to a gene: 3. Germline-derived CDR1 and CDR2 are MNHNS and SASEGT. CDR3 nucleotide sequence: TGTGCCAGCAGTCCTAGCGGGAGGGACGATACGCAGTATTTT. As protein: CASSPSGRDDTQYF.

The rearrangement joins TRBV28 to TRBJ1-2; the D gene is possibly TRBD1 (6 bases). Germline lookup yields CDR1 MDHEN and CDR2 SYDVKM. This CDR3 comprises 14 residues. V gave up 3 bases and J gave up 6 bases, with 14 bases separating them. The CDR3 sequence is CASSFPGGGHGYTF. The CDR3 DNA follows: TGTGCCAGCAGTTTCCCCGGGGGGGGGCATGGCTACACCTTC.

This clonotype was counted at least ten times. CDR3 nucleotides: TGTGCCAGCAGTTTATGGCAGAGGGCTCGCACAGATACGCAGTATTTT. It encodes CASSLWQRARTDTQYF. The chain employs TRBV28 and TRBJ2-3; possibly TRBD2 for D (5 bases). Germline CDR1 MDHEN, CDR2 SYDVKM. The CDR3 covers 16 residues. V lost 0 bases and J 1 base, leaving 11 bases between the germline ends.

This clonotype was seen only a few times. The chain is built from TRBV27 and TRBJ2-2; the D is unclear. Germline-derived CDR1 and CDR2 are MNHEY and SMNVEV (reference sequence). This CDR3 spans 15 amino acids. Between the trimmed V and J ends, which lost 1 base and 3 bases, there was a span of 9 bases. CDR3: CASSLLGIYTGELFF. The CDR3 DNA sequence: TGTGCCAGCAGTTTATTAGGGATTTACACCGGGGAGCTGTTTTTT.

This clonotype was counted ten times or more. The chain uses TRBV13 and TRBJ2-7; a weak D match, TRBD2 (6 bases). Germline loops: CDR1 PRHDT, CDR2 FYEKMQ (reference sequence). The CDR3 consists of 14 residues. V was shortened by 0 bases and J by 5 bases, with 11 bases between the two germline ends. This CDR3 is CASSLGGSQNEQYF. Written as DNA, the CDR3 is TGTGCCAGCAGCTTAGGCGGGAGTCAGAACGAGCAGTACTTC. The entire variable domain, with the rest obtained from reference TRBV13 and TRBJ2-7, is as follows: AAGVIQSPRHLIKEKRETATLKCYPIPRHDTVYWYQQGPGQDPQFLISFYEKMQSDKGSIPDRFSAQQFSDYHSELNMSSLELGDSALYFCASSLGGSQNEQYFGPGTRLTVT.

The chain couples TRBV5-1 to TRBJ2-1; 8 nucleotides align to TRBD1. The CDR3 runs 16 residues. Trimming cost V 4 bases and J 3 bases; bases outside gene matches: 9. CDR1 and CDR2 (germline): SGHRS, YFSETQ. This CDR3 is CASSPGQGAFYNEQFF. As DNA, the CDR3 is TGCGCCAGCAGCCCCGGGCAGGGGGCTTTCTACAATGAGCAGTTCTTC.

As regards this clonotype: A single base separates this from a much larger clone, so it may be a read error. This chain connects TRBV30 to TRBJ2-5, with 11 bases identical to TRBD1. The CDR3 contains 15 residues. Germline CDR1 and CDR2: GTSNPN and SVGIG (reference sequence). CDR3 bases: TGTGTCTGGAGTGCAGGGACAGGGGGTGAAGAGACCCAGTACTTC. It translates to CVWSAGTGGEETQYF.

The chain recombines TRBV14 with TRBJ2-7, with D hard to call. Trimming took 1 base from V and 7 from J, leaving 11 bases between them. The CDR3 is 13 residues long. The germline gives CDR1 SGHDN, CDR2 FVKESK. The CDR3 sequence is CASSQGGLREQYF. The DNA of the CDR3 is TGTGCCAGCAGCCAAGGGGGTTTGAGGGAGCAGTACTTC.

The genes are TRBV27 and TRBJ2-7; D is ambiguous. V shed 5 bases and J shed 2 bases, with 13 bases lying between them. The CDR3 is made up of 14 amino acids. The germline V gene encodes CDR1 MNHEY and CDR2 SMNVEV (reference sequence). The CDR3 DNA follows: TGTGCCAGCAGTCGCCCCAACCCCCCCTACGAGCAGTACTTC. It is translated as CASSRPNPPYEQYF.

The chain joins TRBV12-3 or TRBV12-4 to TRBJ1-1, with D possibly being TRBD1 (6 bases). V was cut by 6 bases and J by 0 bases, with 14 bases left in between. This CDR3 contains 15 residues. This CDR3 reads CASRATGQVNTEAFF. For the CDR3, the DNA is TGTGCCAGCAGGGCCACGGGACAAGTGAACACTGAAGCTTTCTTT.

This clonotype was counted at least ten times. The genes are TRBV28 and TRBJ2-1; D is unresolved. This CDR3 comprises 15 residues. V was shortened by 1 base and J by 0 bases, with 7 bases between the two germline ends. CDR1 is MDHEN and CDR2 is SYDVKM in the germline V gene. CDR3 nucleotide sequence: TGTGCCAGCAGTTTATCAGTTGCCTCCTACAATGAGCAGTTCTTC. It yields the protein CASSLSVASYNEQFF. The variable domain in full, completed from reference TRBV28 and TRBJ2-1, reads DVKVTQSSRYLVKRTGEKVFLECVQDMDHENMFWYRQDPGLGLRLIYFSYDVKMKEKGDIPEGYSVSREKKERFSLILESASTNQTSMYLCASSLSVASYNEQFFGPGTRLTVL.

This clonotype was observed at least ten times. A junction end diverges from the germline sequence, so it may reflect a read error. V usage is TRBV5-1 and J usage is TRBJ2-2; D is tentatively TRBD1 or TRBD2 (5 bases each). The CDR3 contains 11 residues. Germline V gene lookup returns CDR1 SGHRS and CDR2 YFSETQ. In DNA, the CDR3 is TGTGCCAGCAGCTCAGAGGGGCAGCTGTTTTTT. Translated: CASSSEGQLFF.

The rearrangement links TRBV18 to TRBJ2-4; D may be TRBD2 (5 bases). The CDR3 loop spans 15 amino acids. Per the germline V gene, CDR1 is KGHSH and CDR2 is LQKENI. Trimming took off 6 bases at V and 0 bases at J, with 12 bases between the two ends. CDR3 sequence: CASSLGELAKNIQYF. The CDR3 region has the DNA TGTGCCAGCTCCCTCGGGGAACTAGCCAAAAACATTCAGTACTTC.

This clonotype showed up many times. The CDR3 DNA follows: TGTGCCAGCAGTTTTCCGGACAATGAGCAGTTCTTC. Protein product: CASSFPDNEQFF. The chain combines TRBV28 with TRBJ2-1; D remains unclear. V lost 3 bases, J lost 5 bases, and 5 bases lay in between. Per germline, CDR1 MDHEN and CDR2 SYDVKM. The CDR3 runs to 12 residues.

In this sample, this clonotype turned up a few times. V gene TRBV3-1 combines with J gene TRBJ2-2, with 9 bases identical to TRBD2. Germline V CDR1 and CDR2: LGHDT, YNNKEL (reference sequence). The CDR3 spans 15 residues. J was trimmed by 8 bases and V by 7 bases; bases with no gene match: 11. The CDR3 loop is CASKLMSGRRGELFF. CDR3 bases: TGTGCCAGCAAGTTGATGAGCGGGAGGAGGGGGGAGCTGTTTTTT.

This clonotype was seen ten or more times. The chain employs TRBV6-2 or TRBV6-3 and TRBJ2-2, with 9 positions matching TRBD1. Germline V gives CDR1 MNHEY, CDR2 SVGEGT. This CDR3 is built from 15 residues. V shed 5 bases, J shed 7 bases, and the junction held 8 bases outside the gene matches. The DNA of the CDR3 is TGTGCCAGCAGTGAAGGGACAGGGTCCGTCGGGGAGCTGTTTTTT. It codes for CASSEGTGSVGELFF.

In the case of this clonotype: Possible read error: a much larger clone is one base away. This chain uses TRBV10-3 with TRBJ1-2; D remains ambiguous. This CDR3 has 14 residues. Trimming shortened V by 4 bases and J by 3 bases, and 12 bases separated the two germline ends. Germline CDR1 and CDR2: ENHRY and SYGVKD. This chain's CDR3 is CAISVEVVHYGYTF. As DNA, the CDR3 is TGTGCCATCAGTGTGGAGGTAGTGCACTATGGCTACACCTTC.

CDR3 bases: TGTGCCATCCGTCCTAGCGGGAGTGGGTCCTACGAGCAGTACTTC. The encoded protein is CAIRPSGSGSYEQYF. The rearrangement links TRBV10-3 to TRBJ2-7; 10 positions match TRBD2. With V trimmed by 8 bases and J by 1 base, 8 bases remained unmatched. The CDR3 loop spans 15 amino acids. Germline CDR1 reads ENHRY; CDR2 reads SYGVKD.

In this sample, this clonotype turned up many times. The chain combines TRBV5-1 with TRBJ1-1; TRBD1 is a possible D gene (6 bases). CDR3 length: 15 residues. Germline V lookup: CDR1 SGHRS, CDR2 YFSETQ. V dropped 3 bases and J dropped 4 bases, with 16 bases sitting between them. The CDR3 region is CASSSALTGTTEAFF. CDR3 DNA sequence: TGCGCCAGCAGCTCGGCCCTTACAGGGACCACTGAAGCTTTCTTT.

This clonotype turned up a few times. The V gene is TRBV3-1, the J gene TRBJ2-2; no clear D. V lost 4 bases, J lost 3 bases, and 12 bases lay in between. The germline V gene encodes CDR1 LGHDT and CDR2 YNNKEL (reference sequence). This CDR3 is built from 15 residues. CDR3 nucleotides: TGTGCCAGCAGCCTCGTCGGGCTGGACACCGGGGAGCTGTTTTTT. Translation: CASSLVGLDTGELFF.

In its sample, this clonotype was seen many times. CDR3 bases: TGTGCCAGCAGTTTATCTCTGGACTACCTCTCGTACGAGCAGTACTTC. This translates into CASSLSLDYLSYEQYF. V and J are TRBV27 and TRBJ2-7; tentatively, D is TRBD2 (6 bases). Germline V gene data show CDR1 as MNHEY and CDR2 as SMNVEV (reference sequence). There are 16 residues in the CDR3. The V end lost 0 bases, the J end lost 4 bases, and 16 bases lay between the germline ends.

This clonotype was seen a single time. At one end the junction does not follow the germline gene, possibly because of a read error. The V gene is TRBV28, the J gene TRBJ2-7; D tentatively reads TRBD1 or TRBD2 (5 bases each). There are 17 residues in the CDR3. Germline CDR1 reads MDHEN; CDR2 reads SYDVKM. The CDR3 sequence is CASSSLRSFRGSHEQYF. CDR3 DNA: TGTGCCAGCAGTTCCTTGCGGTCTTTTCGGGGCTCCCACGAGCAGTACTTC.

There are many counts of this clonotype. This chain uses TRBV19 with TRBJ2-3; 8 bases are shared with TRBD1. In germline, CDR1 is LNHDA, CDR2 SQIVND (reference sequence). The CDR3 runs 15 residues. Germline trimming cut 4 bases from V and 2 bases from J; bases unmatched to any gene: 5. The CDR3 loop reads CASSTGQGLTDTQYF. The CDR3 DNA sequence: TGTGCCAGTAGTACCGGACAGGGCCTCACAGATACGCAGTATTTT.